A single T cell receptor beta chain is shown here with its context. Its antigen is as yet unknown. Baseline was the first blood sampling point, followed by cycle 4 day 1 and cycle 7 day 1. The germline V gene encodes CDR1 KGHSH and CDR2 LQKENI. The V gene lost 2 bases and the J gene lost 6 bases, with 13 bases spanning the gap. CDR3 length equals 14 residues. The sample is drawn from a study of OX40 agonist ivuxolimab in advanced cancers. Study-wide background: Previous treatment with anti-PD-1, anti-PD-L1 or anti-CTLA-4 therapy was allowed; under 50% had received some. Points from the study as a whole: The mean number of expanded clones was higher in CD8+ T cells than in CD4+.

Libraries were prepared by immunoSEQ multiplex PCR; TCRdb keeps only in-frame clonotypes and omits some of them. The sample has about 62,000 clones, 88% seen once. This clonotype was obtained from an adult with an advanced solid tumor such as melanoma, head and neck, liver or kidney cancer. The specimen comprised CD4+ or CD8+ T cells sorted from blood, sampled in a trial of the OX40 agonist ivuxolimab. The chain joins TRBV18 to TRBJ1-1; possible D gene TRBD1, 6 bases. The CDR3 DNA reads TGTGCCAGCTCACCAGGACAGACGTCTGCTGAAGCTTTCTTT. Encoded protein: CASSPGQTSAEAFF.